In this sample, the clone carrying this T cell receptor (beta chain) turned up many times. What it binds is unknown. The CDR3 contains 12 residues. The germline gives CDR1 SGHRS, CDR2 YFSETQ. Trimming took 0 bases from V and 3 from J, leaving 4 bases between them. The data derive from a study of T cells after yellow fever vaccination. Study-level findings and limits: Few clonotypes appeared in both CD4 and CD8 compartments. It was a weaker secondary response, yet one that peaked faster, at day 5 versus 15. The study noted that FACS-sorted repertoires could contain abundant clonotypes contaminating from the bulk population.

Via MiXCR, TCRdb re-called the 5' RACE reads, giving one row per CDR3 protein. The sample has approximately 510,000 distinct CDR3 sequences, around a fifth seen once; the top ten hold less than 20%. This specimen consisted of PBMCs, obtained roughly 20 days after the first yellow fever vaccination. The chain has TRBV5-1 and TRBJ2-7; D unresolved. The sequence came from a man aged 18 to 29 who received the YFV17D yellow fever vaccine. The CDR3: CASSLDVYEQYF. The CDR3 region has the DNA TGCGCCAGCAGCTTGGACGTCTACGAGCAGTACTTC.